The rows below give T cell receptor beta chains drawn from one sample of a study of cytomegalovirus exposure and HLA in healthy donors. TCRdb keeps only in-frame clones here, not all; method: immunoSEQ multiplex PCR. The sample lists over 150,000 clones, 80% occurring once. The sample comprised PBMCs. Receptor source: a man aged 25 to 45 in good health and CMV-seropositive. CDR3s include the opening cysteine and the closing phenylalanine or tryptophan. A D gene is named only where the DNA matches it firmly. Only part of the rows carry a size: once, few, many, or a class if the clone is expanded.

V gene: TRBV7-8; D gene: TRBD2; clone size: few; J gene: TRBJ2-5; CDR3 length: 14; CDR3 DNA: TGTGCCAGCAGCTTTCGGGAGGTGCAAGAGACCCAGTACTTC; CDR3 protein: CASSFREVQETQYF
V gene: TRBV29-1; D gene: TRBD2; clone size: once; J gene: TRBJ2-1; CDR3 length: 17; CDR3 DNA: TGCAGCGTTGAGGATCTAATAGCGGGAGGCTCCTACAATGAGCAGTTCTTC; CDR3 protein: CSVEDLIAGGSYNEQFF
V gene: TRBV7-9; D gene: TRBD1; clone size: once; J gene: TRBJ1-2; CDR3 length: 15; CDR3 DNA: TGTGCCAGCAGAAGAGGGACCGGGACAGACTATGGCTACACCTTC; CDR3 protein: CASRRGTGTDYGYTF
V gene: TRBV5-1; D gene: .; clone size: .; J gene: TRBJ2-6; CDR3 length: 18; CDR3 DNA: TGCGCCAGCAGCTTGCACGGAACAGGGCTGGGTGGGGCCAACGTCCTGACTTTC; CDR3 protein: CASSLHGTGLGGANVLTF
V gene: TRBV4-1; D gene: .; clone size: .; J gene: TRBJ2-7; CDR3 length: 14; CDR3 DNA: TGCGCCAGCAGCCAAGATCAGGGCAATTACGAGCAGTACTTC; CDR3 protein: CASSQDQGNYEQYF
V gene: TRBV28; D gene: TRBD2; clone size: .; J gene: TRBJ2-4; CDR3 length: 17; CDR3 DNA: TGTGCCAGCAGCGAAACGAGAGCGGGAGGTGGCAAAAACATTCAGTACTTC; CDR3 protein: CASSETRAGGGKNIQYF
V gene: TRBV28; D gene: .; clone size: .; J gene: TRBJ1-2; CDR3 length: 13; CDR3 DNA: TGTGCCAGTATCAGGGGCGGTTGGAATGGCTACACCTTC; CDR3 protein: CASIRGGWNGYTF
V gene: TRBV10-3; D gene: TRBD1; clone size: .; J gene: TRBJ1-2; CDR3 length: 16; CDR3 DNA: TGTGCCATCACCAAAGAACCGGGACAGGGGACCTATGGCTACACCTTC; CDR3 protein: CAITKEPGQGTYGYTF
V gene: TRBV5-4; D gene: TRBD2; clone size: .; J gene: TRBJ2-7; CDR3 length: 16; CDR3 DNA: TGTGCCAGCAGCTTGGGAGCCCGACTAGCGGGTAGGGAGCAGTACTTC; CDR3 protein: CASSLGARLAGREQYF
V gene: TRBV5-1; D gene: .; clone size: .; J gene: TRBJ1-1; CDR3 length: 13; CDR3 DNA: TGCGCCAGCAGCTTGCGACAGATCACTGAAGCTTTCTTT; CDR3 protein: CASSLRQITEAFF
V gene: TRBV28; D gene: TRBD1; clone size: .; J gene: TRBJ2-3; CDR3 length: 15; CDR3 DNA: TGTGCCAGCAACCTAGAACAGGGGGCTGGGGATACGCAGTATTTT; CDR3 protein: CASNLEQGAGDTQYF
V gene: TRBV5-6; D gene: .; clone size: .; J gene: TRBJ2-7; CDR3 length: 16; CDR3 DNA: TGTGCCAGCAGCTTGGCCAGTAACAGACACGACTACGAGCAGTACTTC; CDR3 protein: CASSLASNRHDYEQYF
V gene: TRBV9; D gene: .; clone size: .; J gene: TRBJ1-1; CDR3 length: 13; CDR3 DNA: TGTGCCAGCAGCTCCGGGTCGAACACTGAAGCTTTCTTT; CDR3 protein: CASSSGSNTEAFF
V gene: TRBV7-2; D gene: .; clone size: once; J gene: TRBJ2-1; CDR3 length: 16; CDR3 DNA: TGTGCCAGCAGCTTAGCCGGGACAAGCTCCTACAATGAGCAGTTCTTC; CDR3 protein: CASSLAGTSSYNEQFF
V gene: TRBV6-6; D gene: .; clone size: .; J gene: TRBJ1-4; CDR3 length: 15; CDR3 DNA: TGTGCCAGCAGTTCCCAGGGCAGGACTAATGAAAAACTGTTTTTT; CDR3 protein: CASSSQGRTNEKLFF
V gene: TRBV2; D gene: TRBD2; clone size: .; J gene: TRBJ2-5; CDR3 length: 15; CDR3 DNA: TGTGCCAGCAGTGAATCCCTAGCGGGATCCGAGACCCAGTACTTC; CDR3 protein: CASSESLAGSETQYF
V gene: TRBV6-5; D gene: .; clone size: few; J gene: TRBJ2-1; CDR3 length: 14; CDR3 DNA: TGTGCCAGCAGTTATCGGCTAGCGAACCATGAGCAGTTCTTC; CDR3 protein: CASSYRLANHEQFF
V gene: TRBV25-1; D gene: TRBD2; clone size: .; J gene: TRBJ2-3; CDR3 length: 15; CDR3 DNA: TGTGCCAGCAGTGCCTTGGGCGGGAGAGGTGATACGCAGTATTTT; CDR3 protein: CASSALGGRGDTQYF
V gene: TRBV7-9; D gene: TRBD1; clone size: .; J gene: TRBJ1-5; CDR3 length: 16; CDR3 DNA: TGTTCCAGCAGCTTAGACAGGGGGCAGAGCAATCAGCCCCAGCATTTT; CDR3 protein: CSSSLDRGQSNQPQHF
V gene: TRBV28; D gene: TRBD2; clone size: few; J gene: TRBJ2-7; CDR3 length: 14; CDR3 DNA: TGTGCCAGCAGTTTGACTAGCGGGCCCTACGAGCAGTACTTC; CDR3 protein: CASSLTSGPYEQYF
V gene: TRBV7-6; D gene: .; clone size: .; J gene: TRBJ2-1; CDR3 length: 15; CDR3 DNA: TGTGCCAGCAGCTTACGGGGGTCCTCCTACAATGAGCAGTTCTTC; CDR3 protein: CASSLRGSSYNEQFF
V gene: TRBV6-6; D gene: .; clone size: few; J gene: TRBJ1-5; CDR3 length: 16; CDR3 DNA: TGTGCCAGCAGGTCAAGGACAAGCAATAGCAATCAGCCCCAGCATTTT; CDR3 protein: CASRSRTSNSNQPQHF
V gene: TRBV28; D gene: .; clone size: .; J gene: TRBJ2-3; CDR3 length: 15; CDR3 DNA: TGTGCCAGCAGTTTTGGTGGGCCTAGCACAGATACGCAGTATTTT; CDR3 protein: CASSFGGPSTDTQYF
V gene: TRBV4-2; D gene: .; clone size: .; J gene: TRBJ1-1; CDR3 length: 19; CDR3 DNA: TGTGCCAGCAGCCCAATAAATCGACAGGCCCATGTAAAGAACACTGAAGCTTTCTTT; CDR3 protein: CASSPINRQAHVKNTEAFF
V gene: TRBV28; D gene: TRBD1; clone size: few; J gene: TRBJ2-7; CDR3 length: 14; CDR3 DNA: TGTGCCAGCAGTTTCCCGGGACAGGGTCTCCAGCAGTACTTC; CDR3 protein: CASSFPGQGLQQYF